This T cell receptor (beta chain) appears in the sequencing data of a study of blood T cell repertoires in COVID-19. Overall study: Sources were T cells, B-cell-depleted T cells, or PBMCs; the material itself was cDNA or gDNA.

Trimming took off 4 bases at V and 2 bases at J, with 9 bases between the two ends. The CDR3 loop spans 13 amino acids. Germline loops: CDR1 SGHDT, CDR2 YYEEEE. Sequenced by immunoSEQ multiplex PCR; TCRdb stores in-frame clones only, minus some. The sample carries around 65,000 clones, 76% recorded once. Material: peripheral blood. The chain couples TRBV5-6 to TRBJ1-2; TRBD1 might be the D (6 bases). The TCR comes from a woman in her forties or fifties with active or convalescent COVID-19. In DNA, the CDR3 is TGTGCCAGCAGCGGGGGCCTGAACTATGGCTACACCTTC. This sequence encodes CASSGGLNYGYTF.